The 2 T cell receptor beta chains below were found in one sample sequenced in a study of early T cells in non-severe SARS-CoV-2 infection listed by TCRdb under 2021. Libraries came from 5' RACE. Data came from a NextSeq 500. TCRdb trimmed public reads at Q25 via fastp, called clones via MiXCR and kept in-frame beta chains. All rows with the same CDR3 protein become a single entry with the most common DNA and genes. Counted in this sample were 60,000 or so distinct CDR3 sequences; roughly an eighth of them appeared once. The ten largest clones take up approximately 10% of the sample. The specimen sequenced was whole blood. These TCRs come from an adult who was a healthcare worker with PCR-confirmed SARS-CoV-2 infection or an uninfected control (not recorded which).

The rearrangement links TRBV20-1 to TRBJ2-3; 7 nucleotides align to TRBD1. The trim removed 3 bases at V and 0 bases at J, leaving 12 bases unmatched. The CDR3 length is 17 residues. CDR1 DFQATT and CDR2 SNEGSKA come from the germline V gene (reference sequence). The CDR3 bases are TGCAGTGCTAGTGATCCGGGACAGATAATTAGCACAGATACGCAGTATTTT. This translates into CSASDPGQIISTDTQYF.

This clonotype came up many times. The rearrangement links TRBV7-9 to TRBJ2-7; a possible D gene is TRBD2 (6 bases). Germline V CDR1 and CDR2: SEHNR, FQNEAQ (reference sequence). V lost 2 bases and J 5 bases, leaving 16 bases between the germline ends. The CDR3 length is 15 residues. The DNA for the CDR3 is TGTGCCAGCAGCTTACTCCCCAGGAGGGCGCACGAGCAGTACTTC. Translated, it gives CASSLLPRRAHEQYF.